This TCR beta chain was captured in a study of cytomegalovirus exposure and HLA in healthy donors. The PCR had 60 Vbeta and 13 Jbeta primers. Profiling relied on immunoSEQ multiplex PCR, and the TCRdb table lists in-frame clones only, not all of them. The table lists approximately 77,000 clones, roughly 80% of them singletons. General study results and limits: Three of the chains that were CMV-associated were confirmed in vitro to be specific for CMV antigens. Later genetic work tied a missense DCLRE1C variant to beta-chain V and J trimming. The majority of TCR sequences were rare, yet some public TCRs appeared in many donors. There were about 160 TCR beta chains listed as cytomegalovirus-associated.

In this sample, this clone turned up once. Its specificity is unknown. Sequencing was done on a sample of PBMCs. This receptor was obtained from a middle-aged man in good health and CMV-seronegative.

Here the CDR3 reads CSVEDSGRAYGYTF. The DNA of the CDR3 is TGCAGCGTTGAAGATTCTGGGAGGGCCTATGGCTACACCTTC. The chain joins TRBV29-1 to TRBJ1-2; D is uncertain. The germline V gene encodes CDR1 SQVTM and CDR2 ANQGSEA. V was cut by 0 bases and J by 4 bases, with 12 bases left in between. The CDR3 spans 14 residues. The full variable domain, in which reference TRBV29-1 and TRBJ1-2 provide the parts outside the CDR3, is SAVISQKPSRDICQRGTSLTIQCQVDSQVTMMFWYRQQPGQSLTLIATANQGSEATYESGFVIDKFPISRPNLTFSTLTVSNMSPEDSSIYLCSVEDSGRAYGYTFGSGTRLTVV.